This T cell receptor beta chain derives from a study of STAT3 mutations in large granular lymphocyte leukemia. Looking at the study overall: 40% of treated T-LGLL patients showed hematologic response to immunosuppression. General study results and limits: Persisting codominant clonotypes may have hidden a small pathogenic clone. Every T-cell large granular lymphocyte leukemia patient had at least one immunodominant TCR beta clonotype. Treatment regimens differed across patients between samplings.

Regarding this clone: Its antigen is still unknown.

This CDR3 spans 12 amino acids. Germline values: CDR1 KGHSH, CDR2 LQKENI. V lost 3 bases and J lost 7, with 10 bases in between. Some clones are missing from TCRdb's copy, which holds only in-frame ones; the method was immunoSEQ multiplex PCR. The sample comprises under 15,000 clones, about nine tenths of which are singletons, and approximately 33% rests with the top ten. This sequence originates from a man aged 40-49 years with T-cell large granular lymphocyte leukemia. Some clones in this sample may be carry-over from other donors' samples. The V gene is TRBV18, the J gene TRBJ2-7; D unclear. Sequenced: peripheral blood mononuclear cells. CDR3 in amino acids: CASSPTADEQYF. CDR3 sequence (DNA): TGTGCCAGCTCACCGACCGCGGATGAGCAGTACTTC.